These 28 T cell receptor beta chains share one sample of origin, sequenced in a study of cytomegalovirus exposure and HLA in healthy donors. 13 Jbeta primers and 60 Vbeta primers were used for the PCR. Assay: immunoSEQ multiplex PCR; the TCRdb copy retains only in-frame clones and omits some. The table lists around 110,000 clones, around 86% of them singletons. The sample consisted of PBMCs. The receptors come from a man younger than 45 in good health and CMV-seronegative.

This clone was recorded a few times. The chain employs TRBV6-1 and TRBJ2-7; D gene uncertain. The length of the CDR3 is 15 residues. Germline V CDR1 and CDR2: MNHNS, SASEGT. Trimming left V 0 bases short and J 4 bases short, with 13 bases between. CDR3 DNA: TGTGCCAGCAGTGAAGCAGGAGTTAGCTTGTACGAGCAGTACTTC. It is translated as CASSEAGVSLYEQYF.

The chain couples TRBV6-1 to TRBJ2-7, with D uncertain. CDR3 length: 15 amino acids. V shed 5 bases and J shed 3 bases, with 17 bases lying between them. Germline V lookup: CDR1 MNHNS, CDR2 SASEGT. Here the CDR3 reads CASSLRISPVYEQYF. CDR3 nucleotides: TGTGCCAGCAGTTTAAGAATATCCCCGGTCTACGAGCAGTACTTC.

V usage is TRBV2 and J usage is TRBJ1-5; TRBD1 matches 9 bases. CDR1 and CDR2 (germline): SNHLY, FYNNEI. Unmatched junction bases numbered 10, after V lost 8 bases and J lost 2 bases. CDR3 length: 16 amino acids. The CDR3 DNA is TGTGCCAGCCGCCCATCACAGGGGGCGGGCAATCAGCCCCAGCATTTT. Its translation is CASRPSQGAGNQPQHF.

The chain joins TRBV11-2 to TRBJ2-5; 10 bases match TRBD2. J was trimmed by 5 bases and V by 5 bases; bases with no gene match: 2. Germline CDR1 and CDR2: SGHAT and FQNNGV. This CDR3 is 13 amino acids long. The CDR3 is CASSPGLAETQYF. As DNA, the CDR3 is TGTGCCAGCAGCCCGGGACTAGCGGAGACCCAGTACTTC. Based on the CDR3 plus reference TRBV11-2 and TRBJ2-5, the full variable domain is EAGVAQSPRYKIIEKRQSVAFWCNPISGHATLYWYQQILGQGPKLLIQFQNNGVVDDSQLPKDRFSAERLKGVDSTLKIQPAKLEDSAVYLCASSPGLAETQYFGPGTRLLVL.

The count of this clone is one. The gene calls are TRBV7-6 and TRBJ2-2; 11 nucleotides agree with TRBD2. This CDR3 region has 18 residues. J gave up 2 bases and V 0 bases, and 5 bases lay outside the gene matches. Germline loops: CDR1 SGHVS, CDR2 FNYEAQ. CDR3 residues: CASSLARLAGTNTGELFF. CDR3 DNA sequence: TGTGCCAGCAGCTTAGCGAGACTAGCGGGGACCAACACCGGGGAGCTGTTTTTT.

This clone has a handful of counts. This chain joins TRBV5-1 and TRBJ2-7; weak D call: TRBD1 (5 bases). This CDR3 contains 13 residues. V lost 4 bases and J 12 bases, leaving 20 bases between the germline ends. Germline lookup yields CDR1 SGHRS and CDR2 YFSETQ. CDR3 loop: CASSPQGETRWYF. The CDR3 coding sequence is TGCGCCAGCAGCCCCCAAGGGGAAACCCGGTGGTACTTC. Complete variable domain (other parts from reference TRBV5-1 and TRBJ2-7): KAGVTQTPRYLIKTRGQQVTLSCSPISGHRSVSWYQQTPGQGLQFLFEYFSETQRNKGNFPGRFSGRQFSNSRSEMNVSTLELGDSALYLCASSPQGETRWYFGPGTRLTVT.

The rearrangement joins TRBV14 to TRBJ2-1; a weak D match, TRBD2 (7 bases). With 2 bases removed from V and 6 bases from J, the gap between germline ends came to 14 bases. This CDR3 is 15 amino acids long. Germline-derived CDR1 and CDR2 are SGHDN and FVKESK. In DNA form, the CDR3 reads TGTGCCAGCAGCCAATCGGGGGGCGCGAGCAATGAGCAGTTCTTC. This sequence encodes CASSQSGGASNEQFF.

The chain has TRBV10-3 and TRBJ2-5; 11 bases are shared with TRBD1. Germline CDR1 is ENHRY and CDR2 is SYGVKD. The CDR3 is made up of 16 amino acids. Trimming took 4 bases from V and 2 from J; bases not matched to a gene: 6. DNA for the CDR3: TGTGCCATCAGTGCCCCGGACAGGGGGCAGCAAGAGACCCAGTACTTC. Protein sequence: CAISAPDRGQQETQYF.

The chain joins TRBV6-1 to TRBJ2-7; no firm D call. Germline V CDR1 and CDR2: MNHNS, SASEGT. CDR3 size: 16 residues. Trimming left V 4 bases short and J 0 bases short, with 16 bases between. CDR3: CASSVGPGLSSYEQYF. The CDR3 coding sequence is TGTGCCAGCAGTGTCGGCCCGGGTCTAAGCTCCTACGAGCAGTACTTC.

This clone was seen a handful of times. V gene TRBV7-9 combines with J gene TRBJ2-7; D is ambiguous. The germline V gene encodes CDR1 SEHNR and CDR2 FQNEAQ (reference sequence). This CDR3 is built from 12 residues. The V gene lost 4 bases and the J gene lost 5 bases, with 9 bases spanning the gap. As DNA, the CDR3 is TGTGCCAGCAGCTCCCACACCGACGAGCAGTACTTC. It specifies CASSSHTDEQYF.

CDR3 DNA sequence: TGTGCCGGCACCAGACTCACGCAAGAGACCCAGTACTTC. Encoded protein: CAGTRLTQETQYF. This chain joins TRBV11-2 and TRBJ2-5; D not certain. V was clipped by 11 bases and J by 2 bases, with 15 bases between them. Germline assignment: CDR1 SGHAT and CDR2 FQNNGV. This CDR3 region has 13 residues.

The CDR3 DNA follows: TGCGCCAGCAGCCAACTGAGACTAGGGCGCGACAATGAGCAGTTCTTC. Translating it yields CASSQLRLGRDNEQFF. V usage is TRBV4-1 and J usage is TRBJ2-1; tentative D call: TRBD2 (6 bases). The CDR3 spans 16 residues. Germline loops: CDR1 MGHRA, CDR2 YSYEKL. Trimming took 2 bases from V and 5 from J, leaving 16 bases between them.

The chain uses TRBV7-9 and TRBJ1-2; 9 bases are shared with TRBD1. This CDR3 region has 13 residues. Germline lookup yields CDR1 SEHNR and CDR2 FQNEAQ (reference sequence). Germline trimming cut 2 bases from V and 9 bases from J; bases unmatched to any gene: 4. The CDR3 loop reads CASSLRDRECYTF. CDR3 in DNA: TGTGCCAGCAGCTTACGGGACAGGGAGTGCTACACCTTC. Supplemented by reference TRBV7-9 and TRBJ1-2, the full variable domain reads DTGVSQNPRHKITKRGQNVTFRCDPISEHNRLYWYRQTLGQGPEFLTYFQNEAQLEKSRLLSDRFSAERPKGSFSTLEIQRTEQGDSAMYLCASSLRDRECYTFGSGTRLTVV.

The chain has TRBV15 and TRBJ2-7, with D possibly matching TRBD1 (6 bases). The CDR3 runs to 16 residues. In germline, CDR1 is LNHNV, CDR2 YYDKDF (reference sequence). Trimming took off 0 bases at V and 3 bases at J, with 15 bases between the two ends. The CDR3 DNA follows: TGTGCCACCAGCAGAGATAGGCGCAGGGGAGTCTACGAGCAGTACTTC. Protein sequence: CATSRDRRRGVYEQYF.

This rearrangement joins TRBV7-2 to TRBJ2-3, with a weak D call TRBD2 (7 bases). V was clipped by 2 bases and J by 2 bases, with 11 bases between them. Germline V gene lookup returns CDR1 SGHTA and CDR2 FQGNSA. The CDR3 sequence is 15 residues long. The CDR3 bases are TGTGCCAGCAGCTTACCGGCGGGGGCCACAGATACGCAGTATTTT. As protein: CASSLPAGATDTQYF.

The chain recombines TRBV10-1 with TRBJ2-4; 10 bases are shared with TRBD2. This CDR3 has 21 amino acids. V gave up 3 bases and J gave up 0 bases; unmatched junction bases: 17. Germline-derived CDR1 and CDR2 are WNHNN and SYGVQD (reference sequence). CDR3 region: CASSDLCSGASGGLAKNIQYF. The CDR3 DNA reads as TGCGCCAGCAGTGATCTGTGTAGCGGTGCTAGCGGGGGACTAGCCAAAAACATTCAGTACTTC.

The rearrangement uses TRBV5-1 and TRBJ2-3; tentatively, D is TRBD2 (6 bases). The V and J ends lost 4 bases and 2 bases respectively, with 14 bases between them. Germline CDR1 reads SGHRS; CDR2 reads YFSETQ. The CDR3 is 15 residues long. The CDR3 DNA reads as TGCGCCAGCAGCCCGGCGGAGCGGGTCACAGATACGCAGTATTTT. This translates into CASSPAERVTDTQYF.

This sequence joins TRBV28 and TRBJ2-5, with 10 bases matching TRBD1. Germline trimming cut 5 bases from V and 4 bases from J; bases unmatched to any gene: 7. Germline loops: CDR1 MDHEN, CDR2 SYDVKM. The CDR3 contains 15 residues. This chain's CDR3 is CASSKGQGRLETQYF. The CDR3 nucleotides read TGTGCCAGCAGTAAGGGACAGGGGAGGTTAGAGACCCAGTACTTC.

Regarding this clone: Other DNA variants within this sample encode the same CDR3. The rearrangement uses TRBV5-1 and TRBJ2-5; D might be TRBD1 (5 bases). Germline lookup yields CDR1 SGHRS and CDR2 YFSETQ. This CDR3 spans 14 amino acids. V lost 0 bases and J 3 bases, leaving 9 bases between the germline ends. The CDR3 DNA reads TGCGCCAGCAGCTTGGGGGGCCAGGAAGAGACCCAGTACTTC. It encodes CASSLGGQEETQYF.

The chain links TRBV9 to TRBJ2-1; TRBD2 matches at 7 bases. The CDR3 contains 16 residues. Germline lookup yields CDR1 SGDLS and CDR2 YYNGEE. After removal of 0 bases from V and 2 bases from J, the junction contained 5 bases not matched to a gene. The CDR3 protein is CASSVEPGRAYNEQFF. CDR3 DNA: TGTGCCAGCAGCGTAGAACCGGGGAGGGCCTACAATGAGCAGTTCTTC.

V usage is TRBV23-1 and J usage is TRBJ2-1; TRBD2 aligns across 13 bases. TRBV23-1 qualifies as an ORF whose function is uncertain. The CDR3 covers 20 residues. Trimming at V came to 2 bases and at J to 0 bases, leaving 10 bases not matched to a gene. In DNA form, the CDR3 reads TGCGCCAGCAGTCAACCTCCGGGACTAGCGGGGCTTAGCTCCTACAATGAGCAGTTCTTC. This gives the protein CASSQPPGLAGLSSYNEQFF.

The chain employs TRBV13 and TRBJ2-5; 7 nucleotides align to TRBD1. The J call may be faulty, since TRBJ2-7 better matches the DNA end. Germline values: CDR1 PRHDT, CDR2 FYEKMQ (reference sequence). This CDR3 region has 17 residues. The CDR3 protein is CASSPFGAGGQVVEQYF. The CDR3 DNA follows: TGTGCCAGCAGCCCTTTTGGGGCAGGGGGTCAAGTAGTCGAGCAGTACTTC.

The sample holds a few counts of this clone. CDR3 sequence: CASSESRAGVMETQYF. In DNA, the CDR3 is TGCGCCAGCAGTGAGTCGAGAGCAGGGGTGATGGAGACCCAGTACTTC. The rearrangement joins TRBV10-2 to TRBJ2-5, with D maybe TRBD1 (6 bases). The germline gives CDR1 WSHSY, CDR2 SAAADI. Trimming shortened V by 0 bases and J by 5 bases, and 16 bases separated the two germline ends. The CDR3 consists of 16 residues.

This clone has a handful of counts. The chain uses TRBV27 and TRBJ1-2; D not resolved. The V end lost 5 bases, the J end lost 8 bases, and 12 bases lay between the germline ends. CDR1 and CDR2 (germline): MNHEY, SMNVEV (reference sequence). CDR3 length: 12 residues. CDR3 residues: CASSHGLTGYTF. CDR3 nucleotides: TGTGCCAGCAGTCACGGTTTAACGGGCTACACCTTC.

This rearrangement joins TRBV7-8 to TRBJ1-6; D unresolved. CDR1 and CDR2 (germline): SGHVS, FQNEAQ. V lost 0 bases and J lost 12, with 18 bases in between. This CDR3 has 16 residues. DNA for the CDR3: TGTGCCAGCAGCTTAGCGGGTGGTGAGAAAGGGAGACCCCTCCACTTT. Translation: CASSLAGGEKGRPLHF.

With regard to this clone: Distinct nucleotide sequences in the sample also encode this CDR3. The chain combines TRBV7-2 with TRBJ1-2, with 7 bases that match TRBD1. Germline trimming cut 5 bases from V and 2 bases from J; bases unmatched to any gene: 2. CDR3 length: 13 amino acids. Germline CDR1 is SGHTA and CDR2 is FQGNSA. The CDR3 loop is CASSPDRNYGYTF. CDR3 coding DNA: TGTGCCAGCAGCCCGGACAGGAACTATGGCTACACCTTC. Full variable domain (rest looked up from reference TRBV7-2 and TRBJ1-2): GAGVSQSPSNKVTEKGKDVELRCDPISGHTALYWYRQSLGQGLEFLIYFQGNSAPDKSGLPSDRFSAERTGGSVSTLTIQRTQQEDSAVYLCASSPDRNYGYTFGSGTRLTVV.

The V gene is TRBV9, the J gene TRBJ1-3, with 7 nucleotides matching TRBD1. CDR3 length: 16 residues. V lost 3 bases, J lost 2 bases, and 8 bases stayed unmatched. Looked up from germline, CDR1 is SGDLS and CDR2 is YYNGEE. Written as DNA, the CDR3 is TGTGCCAGCAGCGCCACCACAGGGGCCGCTGGAAACACCATATATTTT. As protein: CASSATTGAAGNTIYF.

The rearrangement joins TRBV28 to TRBJ1-2; no clear D gene. The CDR3 has 14 residues. Per germline, CDR1 MDHEN and CDR2 SYDVKM. V lost 5 bases to trimming and J lost 5 bases, with 15 bases between them. CDR3 sequence (DNA): TGTGCCAGCAGTGAAGTCCCTGGAGATTATGGCTACACCTTC. Residues: CASSEVPGDYGYTF.